Presented here are 30 T cell receptor beta chains from one specimen sequenced in a study of cytomegalovirus exposure and HLA in healthy donors. PCR used 60 Vbeta primers and 13 Jbeta primers. Some clones are missing from TCRdb's copy, which holds only in-frame ones; the method was immunoSEQ multiplex PCR. The sample lists 150,000 to 200,000 clones, 70% to 90% occurring once. Input material: PBMCs. Receptors were obtained from a woman between 18 and 30 years old in good health and CMV-seronegative.

V is TRBV6-1 and J is TRBJ1-1; D might be TRBD1 (6 bases). The V gene lost 3 bases and the J gene lost 0 bases, with 14 bases spanning the gap. The CDR3 extends over 16 amino acids. From germline, CDR1 is MNHNS and CDR2 SASEGT. CDR3 sequence (DNA): TGTGCCAGCAGTGAGGACAGCCTCCCCATGAACACTGAAGCTTTCTTT. It codes for CASSEDSLPMNTEAFF.

This chain connects TRBV29-1 to TRBJ2-1, with TRBD2 as a possible D gene (7 bases). This CDR3 has 15 residues. Germline V gene lookup returns CDR1 SQVTM and CDR2 ANQGSEA. The V end lost 4 bases, the J end lost 5 bases, and 18 bases lay between the germline ends. The CDR3 nucleotides are TGCAGCGTTGGAGGGGGGAGGGATCGGCACAATGAGCAGTTCTTC. Translating gives CSVGGGRDRHNEQFF.

This clone was detected only once. The chain recombines TRBV5-1 with TRBJ2-7; D gene ambiguous. The CDR3 spans 16 residues. V lost 1 base and J 4 bases, leaving 18 bases between the germline ends. Germline V gene sequence: CDR1 SGHRS, CDR2 YFSETQ. Written as DNA, the CDR3 is TGCGCCAGCAGCTTGTTGGTCTCATCATCTACTTACGAGCAGTACTTC. Its protein is CASSLLVSSSTYEQYF.

This chain joins TRBV9 and TRBJ2-1, with 10 bases identical to TRBD1. The CDR3 contains 17 residues. Looked up from germline, CDR1 is SGDLS and CDR2 is YYNGEE. V lost 3 bases and J lost 8; bases outside the gene matches: 14. Here the CDR3 DNA reads TGTGCCAGCAGCGCCGACCCCTGGGACAGGGGTAATCATGAGCAGTTCTTC. This gives the protein CASSADPWDRGNHEQFF. The complete variable domain, with remaining parts taken from reference TRBV9 and TRBJ2-1, reads DSGVTQTPKHLITATGQRVTLRCSPRSGDLSVYWYQQSLDQGLQFLIQYYNGEERAKGNILERFSAQQFPDLHSELNLSSLELGDSALYFCASSADPWDRGNHEQFFGPGTRLTVL.

The genes are TRBV9 and TRBJ1-2; unclear D gene. This CDR3 region has 14 residues. CDR1 is SGDLS, CDR2 YYNGEE, per germline. The germline V and J ends were trimmed by 3 bases and 3 bases, with 12 bases remaining between them. This CDR3 reads CASSGRHEDYGYTF. The CDR3 DNA is TGTGCCAGCAGCGGGAGGCATGAGGACTATGGCTACACCTTC.

This CDR3 reads CASSQGGYGGHSEQYF. Here the CDR3 DNA reads TGCGCCAGCAGCCAAGGAGGATACGGGGGGCACAGCGAGCAGTACTTC. The rearrangement links TRBV4-1 to TRBJ2-7, with a tentative D call TRBD2 (7 bases). CDR1 is MGHRA, CDR2 YSYEKL, per germline. Trimming took 1 base from V and 6 from J, leaving 19 bases between them. CDR3 length equals 16 residues.

This chain joins TRBV5-1 and TRBJ1-4; D remains unclear. CDR3 length: 15 residues. Per germline, CDR1 SGHRS and CDR2 YFSETQ. With 0 bases removed from V and 1 base from J, the gap between germline ends came to 7 bases. DNA for the CDR3: TGCGCCAGCAGCTTGGCCCCGGGAACTAATGAAAAACTGTTTTTT. Residues: CASSLAPGTNEKLFF.

This sequence joins TRBV28 and TRBJ2-1; D ambiguous. This CDR3 is 12 amino acids long. Trimming took 4 bases from V and 8 from J, leaving 9 bases between them. Germline CDR1 and CDR2: MDHEN and SYDVKM. CDR3 amino acids: CASSYSLYEQFF. CDR3 in DNA: TGTGCCAGCAGTTACTCCCTTTATGAGCAGTTCTTC.

This clone was detected once. The chain combines TRBV28 with TRBJ2-1; D is unclear. Germline V gives CDR1 MDHEN, CDR2 SYDVKM. CDR3 length: 13 residues. Trimming stripped 6 bases from V and 8 bases from J, with 14 bases between. The CDR3: CASSPTFRDEQFF. CDR3 DNA: TGTGCCAGCAGCCCCACTTTCCGGGATGAGCAGTTCTTC.

The V gene is TRBV6-1, the J gene TRBJ1-5; D not certain. This CDR3 has 15 amino acids. Trimming left V 0 bases short and J 4 bases short, with 10 bases between. Germline CDR1 and CDR2: MNHNS and SASEGT. CDR3 protein: CASSEARLVNQPQHF. The CDR3 nucleotides are TGTGCCAGCAGTGAAGCGAGGTTAGTGAATCAGCCCCAGCATTTT.

This chain connects TRBV6-5 to TRBJ2-1; no reliable D call. Deletions cut 6 bases from V and 9 bases from J, with 15 bases between. Germline CDR1 is MNHEY and CDR2 is SVGAGI. The CDR3 loop spans 13 amino acids. The CDR3 DNA reads TGTGCCAGCAGAACACCCTCGGGTAGTGAGCAGTTCTTC. This codes for CASRTPSGSEQFF.

The chain combines TRBV2 with TRBJ1-1; 7 bases align to TRBD1. The CDR3 extends over 16 amino acids. CDR1 and CDR2 (germline): SNHLY, FYNNEI. The V and J ends lost 6 bases and 0 bases, in that order; junction bases with no gene match: 10. CDR3 in DNA: TGTGCCAGCAGCGCCGGGACAGTCCCTTTGAACACTGAAGCTTTCTTT. It is translated as CASSAGTVPLNTEAFF.

This clone turned up a few times. The chain couples TRBV5-4 to TRBJ1-2; D possibly corresponds to TRBD1 (6 bases). The CDR3 is 13 residues long. The germline gives CDR1 SGHNT, CDR2 YYREEE (reference sequence). Trimming shortened V by 1 base and J by 3 bases, and 7 bases separated the two germline ends. The CDR3 sequence is CASSLPGDYGYTF. CDR3 nucleotide sequence: TGTGCCAGCAGCTTGCCAGGGGACTATGGCTACACCTTC.

The rearrangement links TRBV28 to TRBJ1-3; 9 bases match TRBD1. In germline, CDR1 is MDHEN, CDR2 SYDVKM. This CDR3 has 13 residues. The V segment lost 10 bases and the J segment 3 bases; nucleotides outside the gene matches: 4. The CDR3 reads CATTGGFGNTIYF. CDR3 sequence (DNA): TGTGCCACCACAGGGGGCTTTGGAAACACCATATATTTT.

This chain links TRBV13 with TRBJ1-1; D is possibly TRBD1 (5 bases). CDR3 length: 15 amino acids. Trimming stripped 2 bases from V and 1 base from J, with 11 bases between. Germline-derived CDR1 and CDR2 are PRHDT and FYEKMQ (reference sequence). The CDR3 reads CASSLRGSSNTEAFF. For the CDR3, the DNA is TGTGCCAGCAGCTTAAGGGGTTCCTCGAACACTGAAGCTTTCTTT.

This chain links TRBV6-6 with TRBJ2-5, with TRBD1 matching 7 bases. The DNA end lines up better with TRBJ2-7; the J call may be wrong. Germline values: CDR1 MNHNY, CDR2 SVGAGI (reference sequence). This CDR3 has 14 amino acids. CDR3 sequence reads: CASSYSTGTYEQYF. The CDR3 DNA sequence: TGTGCCAGCAGTTACTCGACAGGGACCTACGAGCAGTACTTC.

This clone showed up just a few times. The chain is built from TRBV7-2 and TRBJ1-2; 8 bases are a match to TRBD1. CDR1 is SGHTA, CDR2 FQGNSA, per germline. This CDR3 spans 16 amino acids. Trimming took 5 bases from V and 4 from J; bases not matched to a gene: 12. The CDR3 DNA reads as TGTGCCAGCAGCCCCGACAGGGGTATAGTTTCCTATGGCTACACCTTC. Protein product: CASSPDRGIVSYGYTF.

This sequence joins TRBV6-4 and TRBJ2-3; 7 bases are a match to TRBD2. CDR3 size: 13 residues. CDR1 and CDR2 from the germline V gene are MRHNA and SNTAGT. V lost 5 bases and J lost 3; bases outside the gene matches: 2. This chain's CDR3 is CASSHSGTDTQYF. In DNA, the CDR3 is TGTGCCAGCAGTCATAGCGGGACAGATACGCAGTATTTT.

The chain combines TRBV7-8 with TRBJ1-5; 9 bases match TRBD1. Germline CDR1 and CDR2: SGHVS and FQNEAQ. V dropped 4 bases and J dropped 7; count of bases not matched to a gene: 5. CDR3 length: 14 residues. CDR3 residues: CASSSGTGWQPQHF. CDR3 bases: TGTGCCAGCAGCTCCGGGACAGGGTGGCAGCCCCAGCATTTT.

The chain uses TRBV5-1 and TRBJ2-2, with D unclear. The CDR3 extends over 12 amino acids. Germline V gives CDR1 SGHRS, CDR2 YFSETQ. Between the trimmed V and J ends, which lost 2 bases and 7 bases, there was a span of 6 bases. CDR3 sequence: CASSFSNGELFF. DNA of the CDR3: TGCGCCAGCAGCTTTTCAAACGGGGAGCTGTTTTTT.

This clone was detected once. The genes are TRBV7-9 and TRBJ2-2; 9 bases align to TRBD1. Germline loops: CDR1 SEHNR, CDR2 FQNEAQ (reference sequence). The V and J ends lost 5 bases and 5 bases, in that order; junction bases with no gene match: 9. The CDR3 has 16 amino acids. CDR3 DNA: TGTGCCAGCAGCCCCGGGACAGGGACTACAACCGGGGAGCTGTTTTTT. Encoded protein: CASSPGTGTTTGELFF.

The CDR3 DNA follows: TGCGCCAGCAGCCCCCAGCCCCGCAGGGGGCAAGAGACCCAGTACTTC. Amino acid sequence: CASSPQPRRGQETQYF. The chain is built from TRBV4-1 and TRBJ2-5; 7 positions agree with TRBD1. Germline V gene lookup returns CDR1 MGHRA and CDR2 YSYEKL. The CDR3 totals 16 residues. Trimming removed 4 bases from V and 2 bases from J; junction bases left unmatched: 10.

V usage is TRBV28 and J usage is TRBJ2-7, with D perhaps matching TRBD1 (5 bases). V gave up 6 bases and J gave up 4 bases, with 10 bases separating them. CDR1 is MDHEN, CDR2 SYDVKM, per germline. CDR3 length equals 12 residues. The CDR3 nucleotides read TGTGCCAGCAGCCAGGGAAGGTACGAGCAGTACTTC. Protein: CASSQGRYEQYF.

This clone has only one observation. J is TRBJ2-2 and V is TRBV5-4; 9 bases match TRBD1. The CDR3 spans 15 residues. CDR1 SGHNT and CDR2 YYREEE come from the germline V gene (reference sequence). After removal of 4 bases from V and 7 bases from J, the junction contained 8 bases not matched to a gene. CDR3 DNA sequence: TGTGCCAGCAGCAGCCGGGACAGGGAGATCGGGGAGCTGTTTTTT. As protein: CASSSRDREIGELFF.

About this clone: At one boundary the junction diverges from the germline segment, which might be a read error. This sequence joins TRBV7-9 and TRBJ2-4, with D tentatively TRBD2 (5 bases). Germline loops: CDR1 SEHNR, CDR2 FQNEAQ (reference sequence). CDR3 length equals 14 residues. The CDR3 region has the DNA TGTTCCAGCAGCCCACGGGCGGGTCTAAACATTCAGTACTTC. It encodes CSSSPRAGLNIQYF.

J is TRBJ2-7 and V is TRBV11-2; 8 bases align to TRBD1. Germline V gene data show CDR1 as SGHAT and CDR2 as FQNNGV. Trimming cost V 1 base and J 2 bases; bases outside gene matches: 4. This CDR3 contains 15 residues. This CDR3 reads CASSLVGQGTYEQYF. For the CDR3, the DNA is TGTGCCAGCAGCTTAGTCGGACAGGGAACCTACGAGCAGTACTTC. Filled out from reference TRBV11-2 and TRBJ2-7, the complete variable domain reads EAGVAQSPRYKIIEKRQSVAFWCNPISGHATLYWYQQILGQGPKLLIQFQNNGVVDDSQLPKDRFSAERLKGVDSTLKIQPAKLEDSAVYLCASSLVGQGTYEQYFGPGTRLTVT.

In DNA, the CDR3 is TGTGCCAGCAGCTTGTTGGGACAGGGGGGGAATGAGCAGTTCTTC. Protein product: CASSLLGQGGNEQFF. The chain combines TRBV5-6 with TRBJ2-1; 11 nucleotides match TRBD1. Germline V lookup: CDR1 SGHDT, CDR2 YYEEEE. J lost 7 bases, V lost 1 base, and 4 bases had no gene match. This CDR3 comprises 15 residues.

The J gene is TRBJ2-3, the V gene TRBV23-1; tentative D call: TRBD1 (5 bases). TRBV23-1 is labeled an ORF, and its function is uncertain. The V end lost 3 bases, the J end lost 5 bases, and 9 bases lay between the germline ends. This CDR3 contains 13 residues. In nucleotides, the CDR3 is TGCGCCAGCAGTCAGTCAGGGCGAGATACGCAGTATTTT. Residues: CASSQSGRDTQYF.

The CDR3 DNA reads as TGTGCCAGCAGCTCCCCTACGGGAGTCGGGACAGATACGCAGTATTTT. Translating gives CASSSPTGVGTDTQYF. The chain links TRBV5-4 to TRBJ2-3; tentative D call: TRBD2 (6 bases). CDR3 size: 16 residues. The V gene lost 3 bases and the J gene lost 3 bases, with 17 bases spanning the gap. CDR1 is SGHNT, CDR2 YYREEE, per germline (reference sequence).

The chain links TRBV2 to TRBJ1-4; D may be TRBD1 (5 bases). Per the germline V gene, CDR1 is SNHLY and CDR2 is FYNNEI. The CDR3 totals 15 residues. V was clipped by 7 bases and J by 3 bases, with 15 bases between them. Written as DNA, the CDR3 is TGTGCCAGCACTTCGAACGGGGGTTCTAATGAAAAACTGTTTTTT. This gives the protein CASTSNGGSNEKLFF.